The 3 T cell receptor beta chains reported below all come from one sample, sequenced in a study of Graves' ophthalmopathy and Graves' hyperthyroidism. As the template, RNA transcripts were used to amplify TCR beta CDR3 regions. Investigators did first-round RT-PCR with HTBI primers, then second-round multiplex PCR. MiXCR, applied by TCRdb to the multiplex PCR reads, yields one record per CDR3 protein. The sample yields some 350,000 distinct CDR3 sequences, about a sixth seen once. Source material: peripheral blood. These receptors were obtained from an adult woman with stable Graves' hyperthyroidism.

This clonotype was recorded many times. Here the CDR3 reads CSASLTPGPVGDEQYF. The DNA for the CDR3 is TGCAGTGCTAGTCTAACTCCGGGACCGGTGGGCGACGAGCAGTACTTC. This chain joins TRBV20-1 and TRBJ2-7, with D perhaps being TRBD1 or TRBD2 (5 bases each). CDR1 is DFQATT, CDR2 SNEGSKA, per germline (reference sequence). CDR3 length: 16 amino acids. V shed 3 bases and J shed 5 bases, with 23 bases lying between them.

This clonotype was counted between two and nine times. This chain links TRBV3-1 with TRBJ2-5; D call uncertain. The CDR3 runs to 13 residues. CDR1 LGHDT and CDR2 YNNKEL come from the germline V gene (reference sequence). V dropped 0 bases and J dropped 4 bases, with 6 bases sitting between them. The CDR3 loop reads CASSQDRVETQYF. The CDR3 DNA reads as TGTGCCAGCAGCCAAGATAGGGTAGAGACCCAGTACTTC.

The chain employs TRBV6-2 or TRBV6-3 and TRBJ2-7, with D possibly being TRBD2 (5 bases). CDR1 and CDR2 from the germline V gene are MNHEY and SVGEGT. V was clipped by 0 bases and J by 4 bases, with 10 bases between them. CDR3 length equals 14 residues. The CDR3 region has the DNA TGTGCCAGCAGTTACTCGAGGGTAGATTACGAGCAGTACTTC. This encodes CASSYSRVDYEQYF.